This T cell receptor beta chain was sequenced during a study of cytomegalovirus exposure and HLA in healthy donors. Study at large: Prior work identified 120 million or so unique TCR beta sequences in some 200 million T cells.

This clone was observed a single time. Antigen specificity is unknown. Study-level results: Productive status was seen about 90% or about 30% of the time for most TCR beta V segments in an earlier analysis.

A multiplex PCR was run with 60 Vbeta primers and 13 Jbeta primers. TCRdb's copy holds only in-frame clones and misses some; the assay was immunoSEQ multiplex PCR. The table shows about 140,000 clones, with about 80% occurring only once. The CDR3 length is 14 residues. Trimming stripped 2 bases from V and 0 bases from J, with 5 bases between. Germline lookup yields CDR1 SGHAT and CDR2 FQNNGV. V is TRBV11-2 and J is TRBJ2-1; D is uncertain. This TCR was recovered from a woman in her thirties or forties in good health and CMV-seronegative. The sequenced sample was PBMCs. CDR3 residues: CASSLPGSYNEQFF. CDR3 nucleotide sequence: TGTGCCAGCAGCTTACCAGGCTCCTACAATGAGCAGTTCTTC.